The 15 T cell receptor beta chains presented below share a single source sample, sequenced in a study of blood T cell repertoires in COVID-19. Repertoires were generated with immunoSEQ multiplex PCR, while TCRdb's copy carries only in-frame clones and drops some. The sample includes hundreds of thousands of clones, approximately 82% of them seen just once. The sequenced material came from peripheral blood. These receptors came from a man aged 80 or over with acute or convalescent COVID-19.

The rearrangement uses TRBV3-1 (or the pseudogene TRBV3-2) and TRBJ2-1, with 8 bases lining up with TRBD1. This CDR3 region has 15 residues. V shed 3 bases and J 0 bases; nucleotides not matched to a gene: 1. In germline, CDR1 is LGHDT, CDR2 YNNKEL (reference sequence). The CDR3 region has the DNA TGTGCCAGCAGCCAGGACAGGGACTCCTACAATGAGCAGTTCTTC. This codes for CASSQDRDSYNEQFF.

The rearrangement links TRBV5-1 to TRBJ1-1; 9 bases are shared with TRBD1. The CDR3 consists of 15 residues. V gave up 3 bases and J gave up 3 bases; unmatched junction bases: 6. Germline V gives CDR1 SGHRS, CDR2 YFSETQ. CDR3 amino acids: CASSSGTGTYTEAFF. DNA for the CDR3: TGCGCCAGCAGCTCTGGGACAGGGACTTACACTGAAGCTTTCTTT.

The chain recombines TRBV5-1 with TRBJ2-3; 7 bases are a match to TRBD1. The CDR3 length is 16 residues. From germline, CDR1 is SGHRS and CDR2 YFSETQ. V trimming: 2 bases; J trimming: 2 bases; junction bases outside the gene matches: 8. The DNA for the CDR3 is TGCGCCAGCAGCTTAGGTTCGACAGGGCCCACAGATACGCAGTATTTT. This translates into CASSLGSTGPTDTQYF.

The chain couples TRBV11-2 to TRBJ1-2; D is possibly TRBD1 (5 bases). The CDR3 spans 13 residues. V shed 8 bases and J shed 8 bases, with 18 bases lying between them. Looked up from germline, CDR1 is SGHAT and CDR2 is FQNNGV. The CDR3 reads CASGQIGALGYTF. The CDR3 DNA reads as TGTGCCAGCGGACAAATAGGGGCCCTAGGCTACACCTTC.

V gene TRBV27 combines with J gene TRBJ1-2, with D maybe TRBD1 (5 bases). Germline values: CDR1 MNHEY, CDR2 SMNVEV (reference sequence). The CDR3 sequence is 14 residues long. Trimming removed 2 bases at V and 6 bases at J, with 13 bases between. The CDR3 nucleotides read TGTGCCAGCAGTTTAACGGGGGGGAGAAATGGCTACACCTTC. Its protein product is CASSLTGGRNGYTF.

The J gene is TRBJ2-5, the V gene TRBV19, with 10 bases aligning to TRBD1. Germline V gives CDR1 LNHDA, CDR2 SQIVND (reference sequence). V gave up 5 bases and J gave up 8 bases; unmatched junction bases: 8. The CDR3 extends over 14 amino acids. The CDR3 reads CASSDPGQGRTQYF. In DNA form, the CDR3 reads TGTGCCAGTAGTGATCCGGGACAGGGGAGAACCCAGTACTTC.

The chain carries TRBV2 and TRBJ1-5; TRBD1 might be the D (6 bases). This CDR3 spans 15 amino acids. Trimming took off 3 bases at V and 3 bases at J, with 12 bases between the two ends. CDR1 and CDR2 (germline): SNHLY, FYNNEI. CDR3 DNA: TGTGCCAGCAGTGACAGGGGAAGGCCCAATCAGCCCCAGCATTTT. This gives the protein CASSDRGRPNQPQHF.

The genes are TRBV3-1 (or the pseudogene TRBV3-2) and TRBJ1-3; D gene uncertain. Per the germline V gene, CDR1 is LGHDT and CDR2 is YNNKEL (reference sequence). The CDR3 is 14 amino acids. Trimming pared 8 bases from V and 2 bases from J, leaving 13 bases between. CDR3: CASEPYGAGNTIYF. The CDR3 nucleotides read TGTGCCAGCGAGCCATACGGAGCTGGAAACACCATATATTTT.

This sequence joins TRBV18 and TRBJ2-7, with 10 bases identical to TRBD2. In germline, CDR1 is KGHSH, CDR2 LQKENI. J gave up 3 bases and V 6 bases, and 2 bases lay outside the gene matches. This CDR3 is built from 13 residues. The CDR3 DNA sequence: TGTGCCAGCTCCGCTAGCGGGGGCTACGAGCAGTACTTC. This gives the protein CASSASGGYEQYF. Together with reference TRBV18 and TRBJ2-7, the CDR3 gives the full variable domain: NAGVMQNPRHLVRRRGQEARLRCSPMKGHSHVYWYRQLPEEGLKFMVYLQKENIIDESGMPKERFSAEFPKEGPSILRIQQVVRGDSAAYFCASSASGGYEQYFGPGTRLTVT.

The rearrangement uses TRBV5-1 and TRBJ2-2; D possibly corresponds to TRBD2 (6 bases). The CDR3 loop spans 17 amino acids. The germline CDR1 and CDR2 sequences are SGHRS and YFSETQ. With 1 base removed from V and 1 base from J, the gap between germline ends came to 14 bases. For the CDR3, the DNA is TGCGCCAGCAGCTTGTCCCCCGGGACTTTGAACACCGGGGAGCTGTTTTTT. Translation gives CASSLSPGTLNTGELFF.

This clone was counted a few times. The chain couples TRBV21-1 to TRBJ2-7; the DNA was not compared with TRBD1, the D call given in the table. TRBV21-1 is termed a pseudogene. This CDR3 comprises 16 residues. The CDR3 is CASSKAGQGDFYEQYF. CDR3 nucleotides: TGTGCCAGCAGCAAAGCTGGACAGGGGGATTTCTACGAGCAGTACTTC.

The chain uses TRBV11-2 and TRBJ2-7; D is ambiguous. Germline CDR1 and CDR2: SGHAT and FQNNGV. The V gene lost 2 bases and the J gene lost 2 bases, with 10 bases spanning the gap. The CDR3 runs 14 residues. Written as DNA, the CDR3 is TGTGCCAGCAGCTTAACGGAGAACCCCTACGAGCAGTACTTC. As protein: CASSLTENPYEQYF. The variable domain in full, with the rest retrieved from reference TRBV11-2 and TRBJ2-7, is EAGVAQSPRYKIIEKRQSVAFWCNPISGHATLYWYQQILGQGPKLLIQFQNNGVVDDSQLPKDRFSAERLKGVDSTLKIQPAKLEDSAVYLCASSLTENPYEQYFGPGTRLTVT.

This chain connects TRBV15 to TRBJ1-1; the D gene is possibly TRBD1 (5 bases). V lost 2 bases and J 4 bases, leaving 11 bases between the germline ends. There are 14 residues in the CDR3. The germline gives CDR1 LNHNV, CDR2 YYDKDF (reference sequence). CDR3 residues: CATSRQDMGTEAFF. DNA of the CDR3: TGTGCCACCAGCAGACAGGACATGGGCACTGAAGCTTTCTTT. The full variable domain, rest sourced from reference TRBV15 and TRBJ1-1, is DAMVIQNPRYQVTQFGKPVTLSCSQTLNHNVMYWYQQKSSQAPKLLFHYYDKDFNNEADTPDNFQSRRPNTSFCFLDIRSPGLGDTAMYLCATSRQDMGTEAFFGQGTRLTVV.

The CDR3 protein is CASSEFLGMLAQHF. DNA for the CDR3: TGTGCCAGCAGTGAATTCCTGGGCATGTTGGCCCAGCATTTT. The rearrangement joins TRBV2 to TRBJ1-5; no clear D gene. Germline values: CDR1 SNHLY, CDR2 FYNNEI. V lost 2 bases, J lost 11 bases, and 16 bases lay in between. The CDR3 sequence is 14 residues long.

The V gene is TRBV5-4, the J gene TRBJ1-3; D not resolved. Trimming cost V 6 bases and J 1 base, with 11 bases left between them. The V gene's germline CDR1 is SGHNT and CDR2 YYREEE (reference sequence). This CDR3 region has 14 residues. Written as DNA, the CDR3 is TGTGCCAGCACACTTTGGGCGTCTGGAAACACCATATATTTT. As protein: CASTLWASGNTIYF.